These 21 T cell receptor beta chains share one sample of origin, sequenced in a study of T cell changes during pregnancy in multiple sclerosis. TCRdb's copy holds only in-frame clones and misses some; the assay was immunoSEQ multiplex PCR. The table has more than 35,000 clones, 75% to 95% seen once. The sequences come from CD4+ T cells from peripheral blood mononuclear cells, collected in the third trimester of pregnancy. The receptors here all came from a female donor in good health, enrolled as a control in a pregnancy study.

This chain uses TRBV6-5 with TRBJ1-1; possibly TRBD1 for D (6 bases). The germline V gene encodes CDR1 MNHEY and CDR2 SVGAGI. The CDR3 sequence is 14 residues long. The V end was cut by 2 bases, the J end by 11 bases, with 18 bases between. The CDR3 protein is CASSYQQGLRGAFF. The DNA for the CDR3 is TGTGCCAGCAGTTACCAGCAGGGGCTCCGCGGCGCTTTCTTT.

This clone was observed once. DNA of the CDR3: TGTGCCAGCAGCTTGGGGACAGGGGATAGCAATCAGCCCCAGCATTTT. Translated, it gives CASSLGTGDSNQPQHF. The chain recombines TRBV7-9 with TRBJ1-5; 10 nucleotides line up with TRBD1. V was pared by 3 bases and J by 0 bases, with 2 bases of the junction left unmatched. Germline V gene data show CDR1 as SEHNR and CDR2 as FQNEAQ (reference sequence). CDR3 length: 16 residues.

The gene calls are TRBV20-1 and TRBJ1-2; D is ambiguous. The CDR3 has 11 amino acids. V lost 5 bases and J lost 8, with 12 bases in between. The germline CDR1 and CDR2 sequences are DFQATT and SNEGSKA (reference sequence). The CDR3 nucleotides read TGCAGTGCTCGCCGCGGGGTCGGCTACACCTTC. This encodes CSARRGVGYTF.

The chain links TRBV5-1 to TRBJ1-2; a possible D gene is TRBD1 (6 bases). In germline, CDR1 is SGHRS, CDR2 YFSETQ. The CDR3 totals 16 residues. Trimming left V 3 bases short and J 4 bases short, with 19 bases between. CDR3 protein: CASSSGNSGVIYGYTF. The CDR3, as DNA: TGCGCCAGCAGCTCGGGCAACTCAGGGGTCATCTATGGCTACACCTTC.

This clone was picked up one time. The chain links TRBV27 to TRBJ2-3; TRBD2 aligns across 7 bases. The CDR3 covers 14 residues. CDR1 and CDR2 (germline): MNHEY, SMNVEV (reference sequence). J gave up 6 bases and V 6 bases, and 9 bases lay outside the gene matches. The CDR3 nucleotides are TGTGCCAGCAGCAGGGAGGGTCGGGCCGATACGCAGTATTTT. It encodes CASSREGRADTQYF.

This chain links TRBV19 with TRBJ1-1; possible D gene TRBD1, 5 bases. V lost 5 bases and J 8 bases, leaving 15 bases between the germline ends. The CDR3 covers 13 residues. Germline V gene sequence: CDR1 LNHDA, CDR2 SQIVND (reference sequence). The CDR3, as DNA: TGTGCCAGTAGTTCCAGGGTGGCCCGAGAAGCTTTCTTT. Encoded protein: CASSSRVAREAFF.

The chain combines TRBV11-3 with TRBJ2-3; TRBD2 matches at 8 bases. V dropped 5 bases and J dropped 5; count of bases not matched to a gene: 6. This CDR3 is built from 14 residues. CDR1 SGHNT and CDR2 YENEEA come from the germline V gene. The CDR3 DNA sequence: TGTGCCAGCAGCCCAGCGGGGGCAGGAGATACGCAGTATTTT. This encodes CASSPAGAGDTQYF.

The chain's CDR3 is CASSSTGITADGQFF. As DNA, the CDR3 is TGTGCCAGCAGCTCCACAGGGATAACGGCCGACGGCCAGTTCTTC. The chain has TRBV7-9 and TRBJ2-1, with a possible D match to TRBD1 (6 bases). Looked up from germline, CDR1 is SEHNR and CDR2 is FQNEAQ (reference sequence). CDR3 length: 15 residues. Trimming took 4 bases from V and 13 from J, leaving 23 bases between them. The whole variable domain, remainder taken from reference TRBV7-9 and TRBJ2-1, is DTGVSQNPRHKITKRGQNVTFRCDPISEHNRLYWYRQTLGQGPEFLTYFQNEAQLEKSRLLSDRFSAERPKGSFSTLEIQRTEQGDSAMYLCASSSTGITADGQFFGPGTRLTVL.

J is TRBJ2-3 and V is TRBV6-1, with D hard to call. V lost 2 bases and J 2 bases, leaving 5 bases between the germline ends. Per the germline V gene, CDR1 is MNHNS and CDR2 is SASEGT. This CDR3 comprises 13 residues. In DNA form, the CDR3 reads TGTGCCAGCAGTGAACAGAACACAGATACGCAGTATTTT. Its protein product is CASSEQNTDTQYF.

This chain connects TRBV6-1 to TRBJ1-1; D gene unclear. The germline V and J ends were trimmed by 7 bases and 4 bases, with 10 bases remaining between them. The germline gives CDR1 MNHNS, CDR2 SASEGT. The CDR3 sequence is 12 residues long. DNA for the CDR3: TGTGCCAGCACCCGACTCCGCACTGAAGCTTTCTTT. This encodes CASTRLRTEAFF.

This clone has a single count. The V and J genes are TRBV7-2 and TRBJ2-7; weak D call: TRBD2 (7 bases). The CDR3 runs to 17 residues. The V end was cut by 4 bases, the J end by 1 base, with 20 bases between. Germline V gene sequence: CDR1 SGHTA, CDR2 FQGNSA. The CDR3 loop reads CASSSGAARGLSYEQYF. The CDR3 nucleotides read TGTGCCAGCAGCTCGGGCGCCGCGCGGGGGCTTTCCTACGAGCAGTACTTC. Filled out from reference TRBV7-2 and TRBJ2-7, the complete variable domain reads GAGVSQSPSNKVTEKGKDVELRCDPISGHTALYWYRQSLGQGLEFLIYFQGNSAPDKSGLPSDRFSAERTGGSVSTLTIQRTQQEDSAVYLCASSSGAARGLSYEQYFGPGTRLTVT.

The rearrangement joins TRBV7-2 to TRBJ2-1; 8 bases are a match to TRBD2. V trimming: 5 bases; J trimming: 4 bases; junction bases outside the gene matches: 13. The CDR3 consists of 17 residues. In germline, CDR1 is SGHTA, CDR2 FQGNSA. CDR3 protein: CASSPNGGSGTYNEQFF. CDR3 nucleotide sequence: TGTGCCAGCAGCCCGAATGGCGGTAGCGGGACGTACAATGAGCAGTTCTTC.

Here the CDR3 reads CAISEEETQYF. Written as DNA, the CDR3 is TGTGCCATCAGTGAAGAGGAGACCCAGTACTTC. This chain links TRBV10-3 with TRBJ2-5; no reliable D call. CDR1 ENHRY and CDR2 SYGVKD come from the germline V gene. Trimming took off 3 bases at V and 5 bases at J, with 4 bases between the two ends. The CDR3 consists of 11 residues.

The rearrangement uses TRBV19 and TRBJ2-3, with D possibly TRBD2 on 6 matching bases. The CDR3 covers 16 residues. V was cut by 5 bases and J by 2 bases, with 17 bases left in between. Germline CDR1 reads LNHDA; CDR2 reads SQIVND (reference sequence). CDR3 sequence reads: CASSGGLQRDTDTQYF. As DNA, the CDR3 is TGTGCCAGTAGTGGGGGACTTCAAAGGGACACAGATACGCAGTATTTT.

Regarding this clone: The junction shows a germline mismatch at one end, possibly a read error. V usage is TRBV5-6 and J usage is TRBJ2-7; 11 bases match TRBD2. CDR3 length: 16 amino acids. Germline CDR1 reads SGHDT; CDR2 reads YYEEEE. Here the CDR3 DNA reads TGTGCCAGCAGCTGGGCGACTAGCGGGAACTCGTACGGGCAGTACTTC. Translating it yields CASSWATSGNSYGQYF. Filled out from reference TRBV5-6 and TRBJ2-7, the complete variable domain reads DAGVTQSPTHLIKTRGQQVTLRCSPKSGHDTVSWYQQALGQGPQFIFQYYEEEERQRGNFPDRFSGHQFPNYSSELNVNALLLGDSALYLCASSWATSGNSYGQYFGPGTRLTVT.

The chain carries TRBV5-1 and TRBJ2-3, with 10 bases that match TRBD2. This CDR3 contains 15 residues. The trim removed 4 bases at V and 3 bases at J, leaving 5 bases unmatched. Germline values: CDR1 SGHRS, CDR2 YFSETQ. This chain's CDR3 is CASSPSGRGTDTQYF. CDR3 DNA: TGCGCCAGCAGCCCTAGCGGGAGAGGTACAGATACGCAGTATTTT.

This clone appeared once. The V gene is TRBV18, the J gene TRBJ1-2; D is undetermined. CDR1 and CDR2 from the germline V gene are KGHSH and LQKENI. V was shortened by 2 bases and J by 4 bases, with 8 bases between the two germline ends. This CDR3 is 13 amino acids long. The CDR3 nucleotides read TGTGCCAGCTCACCAGACACAGCCTATGGCTACACCTTC. It specifies CASSPDTAYGYTF.

The chain has TRBV9 and TRBJ2-1; TRBD1 might be the D (6 bases). The CDR3 loop spans 15 amino acids. V lost 0 bases to trimming and J lost 4 bases, with 11 bases between them. Germline lookup yields CDR1 SGDLS and CDR2 YYNGEE. CDR3 in amino acids: CASSVGQDLYNEQFF. In DNA, the CDR3 is TGTGCCAGCAGCGTAGGACAGGACCTATACAATGAGCAGTTCTTC.

The chain recombines TRBV5-4 with TRBJ2-7, with 7 bases matching TRBD2. CDR3 length: 16 amino acids. Trimming at V came to 4 bases and at J to 3 bases, leaving 13 bases not matched to a gene. Looked up from germline, CDR1 is SGHNT and CDR2 is YYREEE (reference sequence). The chain's CDR3 is CASSTSSGRPIYEQYF. CDR3 sequence (DNA): TGTGCCAGCAGCACGAGTAGCGGGCGACCTATCTACGAGCAGTACTTC.

V usage is TRBV6-5 and J usage is TRBJ2-3, with 7 positions matching TRBD2. The junction had 9 bases not matched to a gene; V was cut back by 7 bases and J by 2 bases. CDR1 and CDR2 from the germline V gene are MNHEY and SVGAGI. The CDR3 length is 15 residues. The CDR3 reads CASTYGGSPTDTQYF. The CDR3 DNA follows: TGTGCCAGCACCTACGGCGGGAGCCCCACAGATACGCAGTATTTT.

The chain links TRBV5-4 to TRBJ2-5; 15 bases agree with TRBD2. The CDR3 contains 17 residues. CDR1 is SGHNT, CDR2 YYREEE, per germline (reference sequence). Unmatched junction bases numbered 9, after V lost 4 bases and J lost 5 bases. The CDR3 nucleotides read TGTGCCAGCAGCCCGGGGACTAGCGGGGGGAAGGGGGAGACCCAGTACTTC. This encodes CASSPGTSGGKGETQYF.